This T cell receptor (beta chain) was observed in a study of graft-versus-host responses after intestinal transplantation (dated by TCRdb to about 2021). Context from the whole study: The transplants that recipients got were multivisceral, liver-intestinal, or isolated intestinal. Every recipient was given anti-thymocyte globulin induction, then maintenance tacrolimus and steroids for about three years. Bulk TCR-beta CDR3 sequencing was used to track graft-versus-host and host-versus-graft alloreactive T cell clones in the graft, circulation and bone marrow after intestinal transplantation. Alloreactive clones were identified by sequencing pre-transplant mixed lymphocyte reaction products and comparing them with unstimulated pre-transplant donor and recipient T cells. Of the roughly 24 intestinal transplant recipients enrolled in the cohort, one of whom was a retransplant, 3 patients without pretransplant specimens were excluded. A peak of at least 4% donor T cells among recipient peripheral blood mononuclear cells was the definition used for donor T cell macrochimerism. Instead of going to the commercial service, samples from a few later patients were sequenced in-house on an Illumina MiSeq and processed with MiXCR. The paper as a whole reports these results and caveats: The conclusions were limited by the relatively low number and heterogeneity of the intestinal transplant patients. High GvH to HvG T cell clonal ratios were observed in the allografts of patients with donor T cell macrochimerism. Early after transplant, declines in HvG clones were associated with peak levels of circulating GvH clones. GvH clones were detected in recipient bone marrow, and some appeared earlier in ileal mucosa or blood, consistent with an intestinal mucosal origin.

This clone was counted between two and nine times. Its recognized antigen is unknown. The input lacks base qualities; no much larger clone sits a single base away. Measured from the cysteine to the phenylalanine, the CDR3 is 15 residues long. Only the CDR3 region is kept as DNA, spanning 45 bases read in frame from base 1. The V end loses 6 bases and the J end loses 2 bases, and a stretch of 17 bases separates them. CDR1 and CDR2, looked up from the germline V gene (reference sequence), are MNHEY and SMNVEV. This specimen's time point label, interpreted: cells obtained before transplantation from donor or recipient. CD3+CD4+ and CD3+CD8+ populations were FACS-sorted from unstimulated pre-transplant donor and recipient cells taken from spleen or lymph nodes. The library was prepared using the immunoSEQ multiplex PCR assay. For most patients, genomic DNA was isolated with the Qiagen DNeasy Blood and Tissue Kit and shipped frozen to Adaptive Biotechnologies for TCR sequencing. High-throughput TCR-beta CDR3 sequencing of genomic DNA from most patients was performed by Adaptive Biotechnologies. On the authors' methods: TCR sequencing data were retrieved from Adaptive's ImmunoSEQ software for around 20 patients, whereas a few other patients were processed with MiXCR and VDJtools. CD4 versus CD8 sorting errors were corrected by removing sequences found in both subsets at a frequency ratio below 5:1. CDR3 nucleotide sequences shared between donor and recipient were removed because the origin of such sequences could not be assigned. To count as alloreactive, a clone needed at least 2-fold expansion over unstimulated cells and a minimum CFSE-low frequency of 0.002% (template counts) or 0.001% (read counts). Clones were considered mappable if detected in sequenced pre-transplant spleen, lymph node, or MLR CFSE-low populations of the donor or recipient. The cumulative frequency of alloreactive clones was calculated as a percentage of all sequences, weighted by copy number. The source is immuneACCESS, and TCRdb retained only in-frame sequences with V and J called. Part of the clones is not carried over; for the studies checked, unresolved V genes explain less than half of this, and the remainder is unexplained. Clone size and V and J calls were adopted from that table, with D and trimming inferred from the DNA. This sample holds about 94,000 clones; around nine tenths were observed only once. Clones ranked in the top ten supply roughly 0.5% of the sample.

The material was unstimulated CD8+ T cells sorted from spleen or lymph node cells, obtained before intestinal transplant. This receptor was identified in a human donor who received an intestinal transplant. The rearranged segments are TRBV27 and TRBJ2-7, and the D gene may be TRBD1, 5 bases matching. The DNA sequence is given as TGTGCCAGCAGACCCCTAGGGGATTCCCCCTACGAGCAGTACTTC. It specifies CASRPLGDSPYEQYF.